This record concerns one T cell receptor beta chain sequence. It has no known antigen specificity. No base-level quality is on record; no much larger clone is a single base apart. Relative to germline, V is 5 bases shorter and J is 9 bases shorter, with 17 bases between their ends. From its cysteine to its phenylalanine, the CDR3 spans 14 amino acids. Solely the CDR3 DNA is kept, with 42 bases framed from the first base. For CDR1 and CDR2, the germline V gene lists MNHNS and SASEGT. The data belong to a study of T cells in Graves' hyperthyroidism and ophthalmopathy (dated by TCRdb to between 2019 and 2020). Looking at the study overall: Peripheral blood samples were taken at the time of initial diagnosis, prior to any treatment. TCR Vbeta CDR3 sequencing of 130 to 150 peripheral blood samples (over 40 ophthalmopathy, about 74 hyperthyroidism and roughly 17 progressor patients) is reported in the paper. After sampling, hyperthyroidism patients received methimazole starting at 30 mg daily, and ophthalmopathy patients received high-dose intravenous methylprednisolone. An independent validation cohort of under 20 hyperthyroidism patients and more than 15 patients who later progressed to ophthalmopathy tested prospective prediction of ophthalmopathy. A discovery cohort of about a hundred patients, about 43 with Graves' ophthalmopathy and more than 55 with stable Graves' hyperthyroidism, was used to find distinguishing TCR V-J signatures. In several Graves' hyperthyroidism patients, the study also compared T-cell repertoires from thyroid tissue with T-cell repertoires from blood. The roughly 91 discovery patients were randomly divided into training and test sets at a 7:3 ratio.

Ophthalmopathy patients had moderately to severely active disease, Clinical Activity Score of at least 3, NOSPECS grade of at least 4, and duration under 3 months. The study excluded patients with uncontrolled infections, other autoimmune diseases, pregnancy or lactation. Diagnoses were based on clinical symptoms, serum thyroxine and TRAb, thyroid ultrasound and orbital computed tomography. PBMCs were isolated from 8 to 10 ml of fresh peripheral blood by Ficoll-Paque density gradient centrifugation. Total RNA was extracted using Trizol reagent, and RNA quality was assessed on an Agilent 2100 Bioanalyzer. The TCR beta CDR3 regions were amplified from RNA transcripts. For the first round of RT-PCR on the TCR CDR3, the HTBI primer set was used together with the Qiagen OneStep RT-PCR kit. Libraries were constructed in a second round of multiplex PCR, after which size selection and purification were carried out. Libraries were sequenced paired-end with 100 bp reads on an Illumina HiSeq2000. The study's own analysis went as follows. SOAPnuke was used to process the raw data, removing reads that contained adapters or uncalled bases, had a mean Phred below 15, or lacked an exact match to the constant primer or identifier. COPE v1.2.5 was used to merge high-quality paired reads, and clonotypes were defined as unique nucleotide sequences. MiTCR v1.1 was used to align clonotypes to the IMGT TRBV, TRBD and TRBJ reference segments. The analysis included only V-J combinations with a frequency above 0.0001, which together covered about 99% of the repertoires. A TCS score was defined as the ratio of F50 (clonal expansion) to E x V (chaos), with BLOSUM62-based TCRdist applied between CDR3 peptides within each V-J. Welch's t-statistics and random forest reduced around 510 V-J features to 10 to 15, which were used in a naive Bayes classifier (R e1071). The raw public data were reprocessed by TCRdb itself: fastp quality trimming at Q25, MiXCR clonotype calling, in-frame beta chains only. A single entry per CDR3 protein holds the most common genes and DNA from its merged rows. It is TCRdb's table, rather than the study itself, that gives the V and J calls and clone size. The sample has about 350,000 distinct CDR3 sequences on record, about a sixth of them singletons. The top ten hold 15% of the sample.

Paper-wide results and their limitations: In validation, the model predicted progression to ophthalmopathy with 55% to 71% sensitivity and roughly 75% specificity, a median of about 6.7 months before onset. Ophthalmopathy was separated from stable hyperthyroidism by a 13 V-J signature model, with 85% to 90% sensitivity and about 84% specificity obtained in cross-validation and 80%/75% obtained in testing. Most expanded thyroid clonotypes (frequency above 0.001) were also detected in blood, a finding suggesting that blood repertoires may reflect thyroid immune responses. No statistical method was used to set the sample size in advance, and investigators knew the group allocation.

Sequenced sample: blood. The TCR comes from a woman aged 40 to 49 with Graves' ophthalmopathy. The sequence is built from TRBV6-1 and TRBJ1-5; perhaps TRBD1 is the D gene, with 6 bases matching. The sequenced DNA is TGTGCCAGCAGTAAGGAGACAGGCGATCGGCCCCAGCATTTT. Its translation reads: CASSKETGDRPQHF.